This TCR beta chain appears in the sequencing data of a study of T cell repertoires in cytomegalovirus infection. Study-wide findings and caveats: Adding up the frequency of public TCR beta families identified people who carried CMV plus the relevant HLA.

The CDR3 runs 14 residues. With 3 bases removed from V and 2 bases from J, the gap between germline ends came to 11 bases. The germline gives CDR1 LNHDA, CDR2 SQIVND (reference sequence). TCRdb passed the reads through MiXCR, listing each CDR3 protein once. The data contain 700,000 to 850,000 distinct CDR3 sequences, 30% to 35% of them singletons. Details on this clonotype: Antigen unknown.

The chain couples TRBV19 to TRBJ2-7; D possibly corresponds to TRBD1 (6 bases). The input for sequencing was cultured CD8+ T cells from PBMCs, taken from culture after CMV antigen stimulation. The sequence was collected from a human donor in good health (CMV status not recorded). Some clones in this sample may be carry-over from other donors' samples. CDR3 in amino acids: CASSIRDTTYEQYF. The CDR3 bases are TGTGCCAGTAGTATCCGGGACACTACCTACGAGCAGTACTTC.